The text below deals with one T cell receptor (beta chain). Its antigen remains unknown. This sample is drawn from a study of cytomegalovirus exposure and HLA in healthy donors. Study-wide results and limits: A further, later analysis showed that HLA-associated TCR beta chains (compared with equally common others) were more clonally expanded.

The primer mix had 60 Vbeta and 13 Jbeta primers. Assay: immunoSEQ multiplex PCR; the TCRdb copy retains only in-frame clones and omits some. The data show tens of thousands of clones, approximately 80% seen once. Trimming at V came to 3 bases and at J to 3 bases, leaving 21 bases not matched to a gene. CDR1 is ENHRY, CDR2 SYGVKD, per germline. The CDR3 has 20 residues. In nominal health when sampled, donors likely had unrecorded immune exposures nonetheless. V and J are TRBV10-3 and TRBJ2-7; 9 bases match TRBD1. Sample: PBMCs. This TCR was sampled from a woman aged 25 to 39 in good health and CMV-seronegative. CDR3 sequence (DNA): TGTGCCATCAGTGACCAGGGGCAGGGACAGGGAAAAAATCTCCTCTACGAGCAGTACTTC. This translates into CAISDQGQGQGKNLLYEQYF.